This TCR beta chain was recorded in a study of blood T cell repertoires in COVID-19. Study information: Whether acute or convalescent, the COVID-19 samples came from the United States, Italy and Spain. Sample material is recorded as cDNA or gDNA derived from T cells, B-cell-depleted T cells, or PBMCs.

Authors' methods: Scientists estimated how many nucleated cells there were by amplifying reference gene primers. Clones were sequenced by immunoSEQ multiplex PCR, and TCRdb holds only the in-frame ones, with some missing. V and J calls plus clone size are reproduced from that table; the DNA served to infer D and trimming. In the table there are about 180,000 clones, approximately 80% of which are singletons. V shed 0 bases and J 2 bases; nucleotides not matched to a gene: 2. The CDR3 covers 15 residues. CDR1 and CDR2 from the germline V gene are LGHNA and YNFKEQ. This TCR came from a human donor in a cohort sampled during active COVID-19. This sequence joins TRBV4-2 and TRBJ2-5; 8 bases map to TRBD2. The source material was peripheral blood. The CDR3 DNA follows: TGTGCCAGCAGCCAAGAGGCTAGCGGGCAAGAGACCCAGTACTTC. Residues: CASSQEASGQETQYF.